These 24 T cell receptor beta chains came from one sample sequenced in a study of cytomegalovirus exposure and HLA in healthy donors. The PCR made use of 60 Vbeta and 13 Jbeta primers. Using immunoSEQ multiplex PCR, the repertoire was profiled, and TCRdb retains in-frame clones only, with some absent. This sample has some 140,000 clones, with around 86% found just once. Sequencing input: PBMCs. All receptors derive from a woman between 45 and 60 years old in good health and CMV-seropositive.

This chain connects TRBV5-1 to TRBJ2-7, with D maybe TRBD1 (6 bases). With 5 bases removed from V and 0 bases from J, the gap between germline ends came to 12 bases. There are 14 residues in the CDR3. Germline lookup yields CDR1 SGHRS and CDR2 YFSETQ. CDR3 loop: CASSSQGSSYEQYF. Here the CDR3 DNA reads TGCGCCAGCAGTAGTCAGGGGAGCTCCTACGAGCAGTACTTC.

The rearrangement links TRBV9 to TRBJ2-5, with D perhaps TRBD2 (5 bases). The end of the DNA fits TRBJ2-7 better, so the J call may be wrong. The CDR3 spans 14 residues. CDR1 SGDLS and CDR2 YYNGEE come from the germline V gene. The CDR3 bases are TGTGCCAGCAGCGTAGATCCCAGAACTAGCGAGCAGTACTTC. Translation: CASSVDPRTSEQYF.

The chain joins TRBV12-5 to TRBJ1-2, with D perhaps matching TRBD1 (5 bases). CDR3 size: 14 residues. The V gene lost 3 bases and the J gene lost 4 bases, with 12 bases spanning the gap. The germline gives CDR1 LGHNT, CDR2 FRNRAP. CDR3 nucleotide sequence: TGTGCTAGTGGTTTTGGGGCATCGCCCTATGGCTACACCTTC. Protein sequence: CASGFGASPYGYTF.

V gene TRBV11-1 combines with J gene TRBJ1-2, with D maybe TRBD1 (5 bases). The germline V gene has CDR1 SGHAT and CDR2 FQDESV (reference sequence). V was pared by 4 bases and J by 8 bases, with 17 bases between. There are 14 residues in the CDR3. In nucleotides, the CDR3 is TGTGCCAGCAGCTCCCCGGGGGAATATTCGGGCTACACCTTC. Residues: CASSSPGEYSGYTF.

J is TRBJ1-2 and V is TRBV18, with D unresolved. Trimming stripped 2 bases from V and 3 bases from J, with 13 bases between. The germline V gene encodes CDR1 KGHSH and CDR2 LQKENI. CDR3 length: 15 amino acids. In DNA, the CDR3 is TGTGCCAGCTCACCAACTAGCAGGCTCGACTATGGCTACACCTTC. Translation: CASSPTSRLDYGYTF.

The CDR3 loop reads CASTPVRGGARSKNSNQPQHF. Here the CDR3 DNA reads TGTGCCAGCACCCCTGTAAGGGGAGGGGCTCGCTCCAAAAATAGCAATCAGCCCCAGCATTTT. The chain recombines TRBV21-1 with TRBJ1-5. TRBV21-1 is termed a pseudogene. The CDR3 covers 21 residues.

The chain recombines TRBV5-1 with TRBJ2-5; TRBD2 aligns across 12 bases. The J call may be incorrect, as the DNA end agrees better with TRBJ2-7. The CDR3 consists of 16 residues. The germline gives CDR1 SGHRS, CDR2 YFSETQ. CDR3 in amino acids: CASNSGLAGFSGEQYF. The CDR3 DNA is TGCGCCAGCAACAGTGGACTAGCGGGATTCAGTGGCGAGCAGTACTTC.

V is TRBV25-1 and J is TRBJ2-2; 10 nucleotides align to TRBD1. Germline V gene data show CDR1 as MGHDK and CDR2 as SYGVNS. Unmatched junction bases numbered 6, after V lost 3 bases and J lost 5 bases. The CDR3 is 16 residues long. The CDR3: CASSEPGQGYTGELFF. The CDR3 nucleotides are TGTGCCAGCAGTGAGCCGGGACAGGGGTATACCGGGGAGCTGTTTTTT.

The V call is TRBV9, the J call TRBJ2-5, with D tentatively TRBD1 (6 bases). The CDR3 is 15 amino acids. CDR1 is SGDLS and CDR2 is YYNGEE in the germline V gene. The V gene lost 1 base and the J gene lost 0 bases, with 10 bases spanning the gap. The CDR3 region is CASSVLGHDQETQYF. CDR3 DNA: TGTGCCAGCAGCGTATTGGGACACGACCAAGAGACCCAGTACTTC. The full variable domain, rest sourced from reference TRBV9 and TRBJ2-5, is DSGVTQTPKHLITATGQRVTLRCSPRSGDLSVYWYQQSLDQGLQFLIQYYNGEERAKGNILERFSAQQFPDLHSELNLSSLELGDSALYFCASSVLGHDQETQYFGPGTRLLVL.

The chain recombines TRBV28 with TRBJ1-1, with 9 bases lining up with TRBD1. The CDR3 consists of 16 residues. V trimming: 6 bases; J trimming: 0 bases; junction bases outside the gene matches: 8. In germline, CDR1 is MDHEN, CDR2 SYDVKM. The CDR3 region is CASRWTGDYLNTEAFF. The CDR3 DNA sequence: TGTGCCAGCAGATGGACAGGGGATTACCTGAACACTGAAGCTTTCTTT.

This clone was seen just once. The V call is TRBV2, the J call TRBJ2-7, with TRBD1 as a possible D gene (6 bases). The CDR3 has 17 residues. CDR1 is SNHLY and CDR2 is FYNNEI in the germline V gene. V dropped 3 bases and J dropped 3 bases, with 21 bases sitting between them. The CDR3 DNA sequence: TGTGCCAGCAGTGATTACCTTGACAGGCCCCGGGTCTACGAGCAGTACTTC. It codes for CASSDYLDRPRVYEQYF.

This chain links TRBV10-3 with TRBJ1-1; D possibly corresponds to TRBD1 (5 bases). V was shortened by 2 bases and J by 3 bases, with 10 bases between the two germline ends. CDR1 and CDR2 from the germline V gene are ENHRY and SYGVKD. CDR3 length: 14 amino acids. The CDR3 DNA reads as TGTGCCATCAGTGAGGTCAGGGTGGACACTGAAGCTTTCTTT. Amino acids: CAISEVRVDTEAFF.

This chain connects TRBV6-4 to TRBJ2-5; 9 positions match TRBD1. The V and J ends lost 4 bases and 7 bases, in that order; junction bases with no gene match: 4. Per the germline V gene, CDR1 is MRHNA and CDR2 is SNTAGT. The CDR3 loop spans 13 amino acids. The CDR3 protein is CASSVRQGGTQYF. CDR3 coding DNA: TGTGCCAGCAGTGTGAGACAGGGGGGGACCCAGTACTTC.

The genes are TRBV10-3 and TRBJ2-7; TRBD1 matches at 9 bases. V lost 10 bases to trimming and J lost 6 bases; unmatched junction nucleotides: 10. The CDR3 covers 13 residues. Germline CDR1 is ENHRY and CDR2 is SYGVKD. CDR3 protein: CATGGTGLGEQYF. CDR3 nucleotides: TGTGCCACCGGGGGGACAGGGTTGGGCGAGCAGTACTTC.

The rearrangement uses TRBV2 and TRBJ2-7; 8 positions match TRBD2. CDR3 length: 17 amino acids. Germline V lookup: CDR1 SNHLY, CDR2 FYNNEI. V shed 0 bases, J shed 4 bases, and the junction held 11 bases outside the gene matches. CDR3 nucleotide sequence: TGTGCCAGCAGTGAAGCAGGAAGCGGGAGTATTTCTTACGAGCAGTACTTC. It specifies CASSEAGSGSISYEQYF.

V usage is TRBV5-1 and J usage is TRBJ2-7, with 9 bases aligning to TRBD1. CDR3 length equals 15 residues. The junction had 4 bases not matched to a gene; V was cut back by 0 bases and J by 3 bases. The germline CDR1 and CDR2 sequences are SGHRS and YFSETQ. For the CDR3, the DNA is TGCGCCAGCAGCTTGGAACCGGGACAGGGCTACGAGCAGTACTTC. Amino acid sequence: CASSLEPGQGYEQYF.

This sequence joins TRBV18 and TRBJ1-1; 8 bases align to TRBD1. The ends lost 4 bases at V and 6 bases at J; junction bases unmatched: 4. Germline CDR1 is KGHSH and CDR2 is LQKENI. The CDR3 contains 13 residues. This chain's CDR3 is CASSRQGSAEAFF. The DNA of the CDR3 is TGTGCCAGCTCACGACAGGGGAGCGCTGAAGCTTTCTTT. The variable domain in full, with the rest retrieved from reference TRBV18 and TRBJ1-1, is NAGVMQNPRHLVRRRGQEARLRCSPMKGHSHVYWYRQLPEEGLKFMVYLQKENIIDESGMPKERFSAEFPKEGPSILRIQQVVRGDSAAYFCASSRQGSAEAFFGQGTRLTVV.

The table lists this clone with a few counts. The junction and the germline gene differ at one end; a read error may be behind it. This chain joins TRBV7-7 and TRBJ2-5; TRBD1 agrees at 8 bases. The CDR3 runs 14 residues. Germline V gives CDR1 SSHAT, CDR2 FNYEAQ (reference sequence). The CDR3 loop reads CASSSPGTGETQYF. In DNA, the CDR3 is TGTGCTAGCAGCTCCCCCGGGACAGGAGAGACCCAGTACTTC.

This clone was seen only a few times. The chain recombines TRBV6-5 with TRBJ2-3; a weak D match, TRBD2 (6 bases). The CDR3 spans 14 residues. Looked up from germline, CDR1 is MNHEY and CDR2 is SVGAGI. This CDR3 is CATKNPGETDTQYF. The CDR3 DNA sequence: TGTGCGACAAAGAACCCGGGGGAGACAGATACGCAGTATTTT.

This clone was observed a handful of times. The gene calls are TRBV5-1 and TRBJ2-7, with TRBD2 matching over 7 bases. The CDR3 extends over 16 amino acids. Germline loops: CDR1 SGHRS, CDR2 YFSETQ. V lost 5 bases to trimming and J lost 1 base; unmatched junction nucleotides: 12. The CDR3 spells CASRPFPSGKSYEQYF. The DNA for the CDR3 is TGCGCCAGCAGGCCCTTCCCTAGCGGTAAATCCTACGAGCAGTACTTC.

The chain has TRBV18 and TRBJ2-2; a possible D gene is TRBD1 (7 bases). V lost 2 bases to trimming and J lost 2 bases, with 12 bases between them. The CDR3 consists of 16 residues. Per germline, CDR1 KGHSH and CDR2 LQKENI. In DNA form, the CDR3 reads TGTGCCAGCTCACCAAGCCAGGGGGGAAACACCGGGGAGCTGTTTTTT. Amino acids: CASSPSQGGNTGELFF.

J is TRBJ1-5 and V is TRBV6-6; D unclear. The CDR3 spans 16 residues. Germline V gives CDR1 MNHNY, CDR2 SVGAGI (reference sequence). Trimming stripped 1 base from V and 3 bases from J, with 13 bases between. The CDR3 DNA sequence: TGTGCCAGCAGTTACTTGGAGGGTTGGGACAATCAGCCCCAGCATTTT. The encoded protein is CASSYLEGWDNQPQHF.

The chain uses TRBV4-1 and TRBJ2-1; 10 bases align to TRBD2. J lost 1 base, V lost 4 bases, and 7 bases had no gene match. From germline, CDR1 is MGHRA and CDR2 YSYEKL. The CDR3 loop spans 17 amino acids. The CDR3, as DNA: TGCGCCAGCAGCCTATCGCCACTAGCGGGATCCTACAATGAGCAGTTCTTC. Protein product: CASSLSPLAGSYNEQFF.

The chain uses TRBV23-1 and TRBJ1-6; the D gene is possibly TRBD1 (6 bases). TRBV23-1 is an ORF, with its function uncertain. There are 15 residues in the CDR3. V lost 0 bases to trimming and J lost 8 bases, with 11 bases between them. CDR3 protein: CASSQSYRDYSPLHF. DNA for the CDR3: TGCGCCAGCAGTCAATCCTACAGGGATTATTCACCCCTCCACTTT.